One and the same sample provided the 32 T cell receptor beta chains below, sequenced in a study of cytomegalovirus exposure and HLA in healthy donors. PCR amplification relied on 60 Vbeta primers (plus 13 Jbeta primers). Method: immunoSEQ multiplex PCR; TCRdb's copy keeps in-frame clones and lacks some. This sample yields about 170,000 clones, of which 75% to 90% are seen a single time; less than 2.5% belongs to the top ten. Material: PBMCs. These receptor sequences come from a male donor in good health and CMV-seronegative.

This chain links TRBV10-2 with TRBJ1-4; D gene unclear. The CDR3 totals 14 residues. V lost 2 bases, J lost 8 bases, and 12 bases lay in between. Germline V gene sequence: CDR1 WSHSY, CDR2 SAAADI. The CDR3: CASSEPGSGEKLFF. The DNA for the CDR3 is TGCGCCAGCAGTGAGCCGGGTAGTGGAGAAAAACTGTTTTTT.

The count of this clone is one. This chain joins TRBV11-2 and TRBJ2-5, with D perhaps matching TRBD2 (7 bases). Germline lookup yields CDR1 SGHAT and CDR2 FQNNGV. CDR3 length equals 11 residues. The CDR3 nucleotides are TGTGCAGGGGGGGCGGGAGAGACCCAGTACTTC. It encodes CAGGAGETQYF. The variable domain in full, completed from reference TRBV11-2 and TRBJ2-5, reads EAGVAQSPRYKIIEKRQSVAFWCNPISGHATLYWYQQILGQGPKLLIQFQNNGVVDDSQLPKDRFSAERLKGVDSTLKIQPAKLEDSAVYLCAGGAGETQYFGPGTRLLVL.

The rearrangement joins TRBV9 to TRBJ2-5; 7 bases agree with TRBD2. The tail of the sequence fits TRBJ2-7 better, so the J call may be wrong. CDR1 and CDR2 (germline): SGDLS, YYNGEE. The CDR3 length is 14 residues. The CDR3 sequence is CASSGGGRGYEQYF. The CDR3 DNA is TGTGCCAGCAGCGGGGGGGGACGGGGCTACGAGCAGTACTTC.

The rearrangement links TRBV9 to TRBJ2-3, with 9 bases lining up with TRBD1. CDR1 and CDR2 (germline): SGDLS, YYNGEE. The CDR3 runs 16 residues. V was pared by 3 bases and J by 9 bases, with 14 bases of the junction left unmatched. CDR3 nucleotides: TGTGCCAGCAGCGGACGGGACAGGGCGGCTCTAGGGACGCAGTATTTT. This codes for CASSGRDRAALGTQYF.

The chain links TRBV6-4 to TRBJ1-2; 8 bases are shared with TRBD1. CDR1 and CDR2 from the germline V gene are MRHNA and SNTAGT. The CDR3 runs 14 residues. V dropped 6 bases and J dropped 5; count of bases not matched to a gene: 8. The CDR3, as DNA: TGTGCCAGCAGCGCCGACAGGGGAAATTATGGCTACACCTTC. It translates to CASSADRGNYGYTF.

This clone was seen once. The chain uses TRBV2 and TRBJ2-6, with D uncertain. The CDR3 is 14 residues long. CDR1 is SNHLY, CDR2 FYNNEI, per germline. Trimming pared 3 bases from V and 2 bases from J, leaving 5 bases between. CDR3 region: CASSDRTGANVLTF. In nucleotides, the CDR3 is TGTGCCAGCAGTGACAGAACTGGGGCCAACGTCCTGACTTTC.

This clone showed up just a few times. The chain couples TRBV27 to TRBJ1-2; D is undetermined. Germline V gene data show CDR1 as MNHEY and CDR2 as SMNVEV (reference sequence). V dropped 2 bases and J dropped 4 bases, with 8 bases sitting between them. This CDR3 is built from 13 residues. The CDR3 DNA follows: TGTGCCAGCAGTTTAGAGGGCCCCTATGGCTACACCTTC. This sequence encodes CASSLEGPYGYTF.

With respect to this clone: One end of the junction does not line up with germline, which may come from a read error. The sample has other DNA sequences that encode this CDR3 too. The genes are TRBV7-7 and TRBJ2-5; 7 bases agree with TRBD1. Per the germline V gene, CDR1 is SSHAT and CDR2 is FNYEAQ (reference sequence). The CDR3 is 14 amino acids. The DNA for the CDR3 is TGTGCTAGCAGCATCAGGCAGGGGGAAGAGACCCAGTACTTC. It is translated as CASSIRQGEETQYF.

A word on this clone: Other DNA sequences in this specimen translate into the identical CDR3. V is TRBV29-1 and J is TRBJ1-1; TRBD1 agrees at 7 bases. Germline assignment: CDR1 SQVTM and CDR2 ANQGSEA. V was clipped by 3 bases and J by 5 bases; unmatched bases: 0. This CDR3 contains 11 residues. CDR3 sequence: CSVDRGTEAFF. CDR3 in DNA: TGCAGCGTTGACAGGGGGACTGAAGCTTTCTTT. The full variable domain, in which reference TRBV29-1 and TRBJ1-1 provide the parts outside the CDR3, is SAVISQKPSRDICQRGTSLTIQCQVDSQVTMMFWYRQQPGQSLTLIATANQGSEATYESGFVIDKFPISRPNLTFSTLTVSNMSPEDSSIYLCSVDRGTEAFFGQGTRLTVV.

The chain joins TRBV7-9 to TRBJ2-1; D is possibly TRBD2 (5 bases). The V end was cut by 3 bases, the J end by 6 bases, with 9 bases between. The germline V gene encodes CDR1 SEHNR and CDR2 FQNEAQ (reference sequence). The CDR3 contains 13 residues. CDR3 protein: CASSLDSTNEQFF. CDR3 in DNA: TGTGCCAGCAGCTTGGACTCCACCAATGAGCAGTTCTTC.

V usage is TRBV11-2 and J usage is TRBJ2-7; 7 bases map to TRBD1. V lost 8 bases and J lost 2; bases outside the gene matches: 18. Germline V gene lookup returns CDR1 SGHAT and CDR2 FQNNGV. The CDR3 loop spans 17 amino acids. This CDR3 reads CASRPLKQGFGAYEQYF. The DNA for the CDR3 is TGTGCCAGCCGTCCATTAAAACAGGGGTTCGGGGCCTACGAGCAGTACTTC.

The chain couples TRBV7-6 to TRBJ2-7; D is possibly TRBD1 (6 bases). The CDR3 length is 15 residues. Germline V gene sequence: CDR1 SGHVS, CDR2 FNYEAQ. V was pared by 4 bases and J by 3 bases, with 16 bases between. CDR3 sequence: CASSSEQGLSYEQYF. The CDR3 bases are TGTGCCAGCAGCTCCGAGCAGGGGTTGAGCTACGAGCAGTACTTC.

The chain has TRBV7-8 and TRBJ1-2, with 7 bases that match TRBD1. V lost 1 base, J lost 5 bases, and 4 bases stayed unmatched. Germline values: CDR1 SGHVS, CDR2 FQNEAQ. This CDR3 comprises 14 residues. CDR3 protein: CASSLEDRVYGYTF. The CDR3 nucleotides read TGTGCCAGCAGCTTAGAAGACAGGGTGTATGGCTACACCTTC.

This sequence joins TRBV6-1 and TRBJ1-6; perhaps TRBD1 as D (5 bases). V lost 1 base to trimming and J lost 10 bases, with 11 bases between them. There are 14 residues in the CDR3. The V gene's germline CDR1 is MNHNS and CDR2 SASEGT. The CDR3 DNA sequence: TGTGCCAGCAGTGAAGGGGGGGGTAACTCACCCCTCCACTTT. Translation gives CASSEGGGNSPLHF.

V usage is TRBV9 and J usage is TRBJ2-2, with TRBD1 matching 8 bases. The V gene's germline CDR1 is SGDLS and CDR2 YYNGEE. V gave up 2 bases and J gave up 1 base; unmatched junction bases: 19. The CDR3 runs 21 residues. The DNA of the CDR3 is TGTGCCAGCAGCGTCCCGAGCCCACAGGGGGAAGGTATTAGGAACACCGGGGAGCTGTTTTTT. Residues: CASSVPSPQGEGIRNTGELFF.

The rearrangement joins TRBV12-5 to TRBJ1-1; D might be TRBD1 (5 bases). Looked up from germline, CDR1 is LGHNT and CDR2 is FRNRAP. The CDR3 is made up of 13 amino acids. Deletions cut 3 bases from V and 8 bases from J, with 13 bases between. The CDR3 spells CASGFGRYREAFF. DNA of the CDR3: TGTGCTAGTGGTTTTGGCCGATACAGGGAAGCTTTCTTT.

The V and J genes are TRBV6-1 and TRBJ1-1; D is ambiguous. Trimming cost V 4 bases and J 0 bases, with 12 bases left between them. Germline V gene lookup returns CDR1 MNHNS and CDR2 SASEGT. This CDR3 has 15 amino acids. CDR3 DNA sequence: TGTGCCAGCAGTGGAATGAGGCAGATGAACACTGAAGCTTTCTTT. Amino acid sequence: CASSGMRQMNTEAFF.

V and J are TRBV5-1 and TRBJ1-1; 7 nucleotides match TRBD1. The length of the CDR3 is 13 residues. From germline, CDR1 is SGHRS and CDR2 YFSETQ. V lost 9 bases to trimming and J lost 5 bases; unmatched junction nucleotides: 10. CDR3 amino acids: CATSWTGVTEAFF. CDR3 DNA: TGCGCCACCTCATGGACAGGTGTAACTGAAGCTTTCTTT.

V gene TRBV9 combines with J gene TRBJ2-3, with 9 bases identical to TRBD2. The ends lost 0 bases at V and 5 bases at J; junction bases unmatched: 10. CDR1 and CDR2 from the germline V gene are SGDLS and YYNGEE. The CDR3 extends over 17 amino acids. This CDR3 reads CASSVGVGGGALDTQYF. The CDR3 nucleotides are TGTGCCAGCAGCGTAGGTGTGGGCGGGGGGGCATTAGATACGCAGTATTTT.

The chain uses TRBV5-6 and TRBJ2-5; TRBD1 agrees at 10 bases. This CDR3 spans 16 amino acids. Losses at the gene ends were 0 bases for V and 4 bases for J; bases not matched to a gene: 6. Germline-derived CDR1 and CDR2 are SGHDT and YYEEEE. The CDR3 spells CASSLGLGQGGETQYF. Written as DNA, the CDR3 is TGTGCCAGCAGCTTGGGGCTTGGACAGGGGGGAGAGACCCAGTACTTC. Full variable domain (outside the CDR3, taken from reference TRBV5-6 and TRBJ2-5): DAGVTQSPTHLIKTRGQQVTLRCSPKSGHDTVSWYQQALGQGPQFIFQYYEEEERQRGNFPDRFSGHQFPNYSSELNVNALLLGDSALYLCASSLGLGQGGETQYFGPGTRLLVL.

This clone is a singleton in its sample. The chain couples TRBV2 to TRBJ1-4, with D tentatively TRBD1 (5 bases). The CDR3 contains 15 residues. The V gene's germline CDR1 is SNHLY and CDR2 FYNNEI. Trimming cost V 7 bases and J 8 bases, with 20 bases left between them. CDR3 DNA: TGTGCCAGCACGGAAGACGCCGGGGGTCAGGAAAAACTGTTTTTT. Its protein product is CASTEDAGGQEKLFF.

The V call is TRBV6-6, the J call TRBJ1-6; D is unclear. Germline V gene lookup returns CDR1 MNHNY and CDR2 SVGAGI (reference sequence). Trimming left V 0 bases short and J 8 bases short, with 11 bases between. The CDR3 has 15 residues. The CDR3 region has the DNA TGTGCCAGCAGTTACTCGCAGGTGCGGGATTCACCCCTCCACTTT. Translated, it gives CASSYSQVRDSPLHF.

The V call is TRBV7-2, the J call TRBJ2-3, with D possibly TRBD2 on 6 matching bases. The CDR3 loop spans 15 amino acids. V lost 7 bases and J lost 6, with 20 bases in between. Germline values: CDR1 SGHTA, CDR2 FQGNSA. CDR3 DNA sequence: TGTGCCAGCAACCCGCGGGGTAGCTGGGCGGATACGCAGTATTTT. It codes for CASNPRGSWADTQYF. Full variable domain (remainder filled in from reference TRBV7-2 and TRBJ2-3): GAGVSQSPSNKVTEKGKDVELRCDPISGHTALYWYRQSLGQGLEFLIYFQGNSAPDKSGLPSDRFSAERTGGSVSTLTIQRTQQEDSAVYLCASNPRGSWADTQYFGPGTRLTVL.

This sequence joins TRBV6-1 and TRBJ2-1; 12 bases map to TRBD1. The CDR3 runs to 15 residues. The germline V gene encodes CDR1 MNHNS and CDR2 SASEGT. V lost 6 bases to trimming and J lost 8 bases; unmatched junction nucleotides: 8. The CDR3 loop reads CASSRGTGGRDEQFF. The CDR3 DNA is TGTGCCAGCAGCCGCGGGACAGGGGGCCGGGATGAGCAGTTCTTC.

The V gene is TRBV18, the J gene TRBJ1-4; perhaps TRBD1 as D (6 bases). Germline V gene data show CDR1 as KGHSH and CDR2 as LQKENI. The CDR3 covers 13 residues. V dropped 8 bases and J dropped 10 bases, with 17 bases sitting between them. The CDR3 loop reads CASRWTVDGKLFF. CDR3 nucleotides: TGTGCCAGCCGGTGGACAGTCGATGGAAAACTGTTTTTT. The entire variable domain, with the rest obtained from reference TRBV18 and TRBJ1-4, is as follows: NAGVMQNPRHLVRRRGQEARLRCSPMKGHSHVYWYRQLPEEGLKFMVYLQKENIIDESGMPKERFSAEFPKEGPSILRIQQVVRGDSAAYFCASRWTVDGKLFFGSGTQLSVL.

This clone turned up a few times. The chain combines TRBV7-9 with TRBJ1-4; D gene uncertain. V lost 1 base, J lost 8 bases, and 17 bases lay in between. The CDR3 runs 16 residues. Germline V CDR1 and CDR2: SEHNR, FQNEAQ (reference sequence). CDR3 nucleotide sequence: TGTGCCAGCAGCTTAGGAAGTGGCGAAGAGAGGGAAAAACTGTTTTTT. Encoded protein: CASSLGSGEEREKLFF.

This clone turned up a few times. The chain couples TRBV19 to TRBJ2-4; D may be TRBD1 (5 bases). The CDR3 consists of 15 residues. Germline assignment: CDR1 LNHDA and CDR2 SQIVND (reference sequence). The ends were cut back, 3 bases at V and 6 bases at J, with 15 bases in the middle. The CDR3 coding sequence is TGTGCCAGTAGTATGGCGCGACAGACGAGAAACATTCAGTACTTC. This translates into CASSMARQTRNIQYF.

V gene TRBV29-1 combines with J gene TRBJ2-4; 7 bases agree with TRBD1. Germline CDR1 SQVTM, CDR2 ANQGSEA. After removal of 7 bases from V and 9 bases from J, the junction contained 6 bases not matched to a gene. This CDR3 has 11 amino acids. The CDR3 reads CSGSSGGIQYF. CDR3 DNA: TGCAGCGGCTCGTCAGGGGGCATTCAGTACTTC. Full variable domain (outside the CDR3, taken from reference TRBV29-1 and TRBJ2-4): SAVISQKPSRDICQRGTSLTIQCQVDSQVTMMFWYRQQPGQSLTLIATANQGSEATYESGFVIDKFPISRPNLTFSTLTVSNMSPEDSSIYLCSGSSGGIQYFGAGTRLSVL.

The chain has TRBV6-1 and TRBJ2-4; 7 bases align to TRBD1. Germline-derived CDR1 and CDR2 are MNHNS and SASEGT. The ends lost 3 bases at V and 0 bases at J; junction bases unmatched: 17. The CDR3 runs 20 residues. The CDR3 protein is CASSETTDRQKPLAKNIQYF. The CDR3 coding sequence is TGTGCCAGCAGTGAGACTACGGACAGGCAAAAACCTCTAGCCAAAAACATTCAGTACTTC.

The CDR3 DNA is TGCGCCAGCAGCGGAGCGGGGGGGACGAACCAAGAGACCCAGTACTTC. Its translation: CASSGAGGTNQETQYF. This sequence joins TRBV5-1 and TRBJ2-5, with 10 positions matching TRBD2. The CDR3 is 16 residues long. After removal of 4 bases from V and 0 bases from J, the junction contained 6 bases not matched to a gene. Looked up from germline, CDR1 is SGHRS and CDR2 is YFSETQ.

The CDR3 is CASRTSGGDTQYF. The CDR3 DNA follows: TGTGCCAGCCGGACTAGCGGGGGGGATACGCAGTATTTT. The rearrangement links TRBV7-9 to TRBJ2-3, with 14 bases fitting TRBD2. The CDR3 is made up of 13 amino acids. The germline V gene has CDR1 SEHNR and CDR2 FQNEAQ (reference sequence). The J segment lost 6 bases and the V segment lost 8 bases, leaving 1 base of the junction unmatched. Combining the CDR3 with reference TRBV7-9 and TRBJ2-3 gives the whole variable domain DTGVSQNPRHKITKRGQNVTFRCDPISEHNRLYWYRQTLGQGPEFLTYFQNEAQLEKSRLLSDRFSAERPKGSFSTLEIQRTEQGDSAMYLCASRTSGGDTQYFGPGTRLTVL.

A few counts support this clone. The DNA of the CDR3 is TGCGCCAGCAGCCATCGACAGGGTCAGCCCCAGCATTTT. This sequence encodes CASSHRQGQPQHF. The chain is built from TRBV4-1 and TRBJ1-5, with 7 bases lining up with TRBD1. Trimming at V came to 3 bases and at J to 6 bases, leaving 2 bases not matched to a gene. The CDR3 is made up of 13 amino acids. Germline CDR1 MGHRA, CDR2 YSYEKL.